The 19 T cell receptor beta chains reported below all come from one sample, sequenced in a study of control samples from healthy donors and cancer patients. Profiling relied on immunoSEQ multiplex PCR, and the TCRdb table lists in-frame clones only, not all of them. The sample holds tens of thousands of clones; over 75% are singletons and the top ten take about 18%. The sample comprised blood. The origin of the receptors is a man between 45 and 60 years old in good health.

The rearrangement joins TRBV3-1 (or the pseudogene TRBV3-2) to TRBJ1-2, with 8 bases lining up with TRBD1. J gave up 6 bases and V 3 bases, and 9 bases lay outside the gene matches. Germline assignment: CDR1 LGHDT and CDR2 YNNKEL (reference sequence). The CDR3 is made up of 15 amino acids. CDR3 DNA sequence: TGTGCCAGCAGCCAGTTCAGGGGGCAAGGAAATGGCTACACCTTC. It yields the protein CASSQFRGQGNGYTF.

The CDR3 sequence is CASSWDMQETQYF. The CDR3 DNA is TGTGCCAGCAGCTGGGACATGCAAGAGACCCAGTACTTC. This chain uses TRBV12-3 or TRBV12-4 with TRBJ2-5, with D possibly matching TRBD1 (6 bases). This CDR3 spans 13 amino acids. V was trimmed by 6 bases and J by 2 bases, leaving 10 bases between them.

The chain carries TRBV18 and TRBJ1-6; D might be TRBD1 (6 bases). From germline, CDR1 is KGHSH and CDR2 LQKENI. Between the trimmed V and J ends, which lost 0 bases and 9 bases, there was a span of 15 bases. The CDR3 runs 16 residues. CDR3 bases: TGTGCCAGCTCACCACCAGGACAGCCTAGTAGTTCACCCCTCCACTTT. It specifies CASSPPGQPSSSPLHF.

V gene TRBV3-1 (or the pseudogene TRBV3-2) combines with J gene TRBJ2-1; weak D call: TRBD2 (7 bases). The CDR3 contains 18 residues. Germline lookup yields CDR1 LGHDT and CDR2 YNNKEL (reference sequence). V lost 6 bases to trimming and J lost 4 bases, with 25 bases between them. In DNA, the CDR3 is TGTGCCAGCAGGGGGGGCGAGTGGCGGGAGAATAATTACAATGAGCAGTTCTTC. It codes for CASRGGEWRENNYNEQFF.

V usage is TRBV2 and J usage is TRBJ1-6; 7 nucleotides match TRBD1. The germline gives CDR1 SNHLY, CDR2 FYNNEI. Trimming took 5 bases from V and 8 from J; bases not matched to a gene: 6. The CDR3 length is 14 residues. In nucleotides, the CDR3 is TGTGCCAGCAGTTTACAGGGGTGGGATTCACCCCTCCACTTT. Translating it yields CASSLQGWDSPLHF.

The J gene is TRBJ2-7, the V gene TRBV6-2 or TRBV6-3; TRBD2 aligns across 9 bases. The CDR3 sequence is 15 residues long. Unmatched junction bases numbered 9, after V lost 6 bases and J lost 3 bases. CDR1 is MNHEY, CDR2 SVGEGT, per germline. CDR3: CASSHGPTSGYEQYV. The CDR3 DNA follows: TGTGCCAGCAGCCACGGACCGACTAGCGGCTACGAGCAGTACGTC.

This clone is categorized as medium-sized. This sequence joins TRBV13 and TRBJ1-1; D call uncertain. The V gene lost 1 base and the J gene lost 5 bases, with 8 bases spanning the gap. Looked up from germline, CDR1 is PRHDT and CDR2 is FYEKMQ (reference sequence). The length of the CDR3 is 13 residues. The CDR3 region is CASSLVGKTEAFF. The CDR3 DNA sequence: TGTGCCAGCAGCTTAGTAGGGAAGACTGAAGCTTTCTTT.

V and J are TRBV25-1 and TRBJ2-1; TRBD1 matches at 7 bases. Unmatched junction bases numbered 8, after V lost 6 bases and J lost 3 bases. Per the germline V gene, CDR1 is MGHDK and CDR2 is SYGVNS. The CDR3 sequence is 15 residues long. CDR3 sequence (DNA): TGTGCCAGCAGCGCTAGGACAGGCGGCTACAATGAGCAGTTCTTC. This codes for CASSARTGGYNEQFF.

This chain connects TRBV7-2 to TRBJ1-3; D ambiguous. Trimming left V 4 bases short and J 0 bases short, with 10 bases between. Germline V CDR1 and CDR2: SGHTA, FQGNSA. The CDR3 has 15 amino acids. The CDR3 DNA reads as TGTGCCAGCAGCTGGAACCGGGTCTCTGGAAACACCATATATTTT. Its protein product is CASSWNRVSGNTIYF.

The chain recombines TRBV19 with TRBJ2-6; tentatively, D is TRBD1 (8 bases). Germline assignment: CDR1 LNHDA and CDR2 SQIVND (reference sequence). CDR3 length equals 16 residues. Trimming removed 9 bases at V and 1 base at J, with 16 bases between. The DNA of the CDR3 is TGTGCCAGCCTCAGGGGGCGGGGGTCTGGGGCCAACGTCCTGACTTTC. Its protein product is CASLRGRGSGANVLTF.

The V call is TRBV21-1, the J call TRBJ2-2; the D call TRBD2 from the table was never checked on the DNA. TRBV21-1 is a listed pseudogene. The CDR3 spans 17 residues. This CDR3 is CASSILTGLGDTGELFF. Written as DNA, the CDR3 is TGTGCCAGCAGCATCCTAACGGGTCTCGGTGACACCGGGGAGCTGTTTTTT.

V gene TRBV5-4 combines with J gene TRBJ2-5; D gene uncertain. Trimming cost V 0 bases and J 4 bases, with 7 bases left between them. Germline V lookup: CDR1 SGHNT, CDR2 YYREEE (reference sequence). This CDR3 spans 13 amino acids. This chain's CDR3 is CASSLEAVETQYF. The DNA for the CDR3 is TGTGCCAGCAGCTTGGAGGCGGTAGAGACCCAGTACTTC.

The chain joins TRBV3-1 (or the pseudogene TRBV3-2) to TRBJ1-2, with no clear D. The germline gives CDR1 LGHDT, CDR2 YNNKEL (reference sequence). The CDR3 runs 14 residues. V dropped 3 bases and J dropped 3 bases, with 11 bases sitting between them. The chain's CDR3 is CASSQGIDYYGYTF. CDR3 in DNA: TGTGCCAGCAGCCAGGGAATCGATTACTATGGCTACACCTTC.

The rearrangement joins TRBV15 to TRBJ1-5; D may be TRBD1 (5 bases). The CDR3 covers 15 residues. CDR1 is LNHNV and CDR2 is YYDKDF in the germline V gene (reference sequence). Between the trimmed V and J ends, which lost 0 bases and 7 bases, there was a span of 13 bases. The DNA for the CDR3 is TGTGCCACCAGCAGAGATATGGGACCCCTGCAGCCCCAGCATTTT. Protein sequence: CATSRDMGPLQPQHF. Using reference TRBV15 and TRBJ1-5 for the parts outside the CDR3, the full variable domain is DAMVIQNPRYQVTQFGKPVTLSCSQTLNHNVMYWYQQKSSQAPKLLFHYYDKDFNNEADTPDNFQSRRPNTSFCFLDIRSPGLGDTAMYLCATSRDMGPLQPQHFGDGTRLSIL.

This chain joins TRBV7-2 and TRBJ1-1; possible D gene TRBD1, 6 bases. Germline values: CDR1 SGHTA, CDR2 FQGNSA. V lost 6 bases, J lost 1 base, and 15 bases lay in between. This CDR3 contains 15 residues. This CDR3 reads CASRINRVWNTEAFF. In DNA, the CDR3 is TGTGCCAGCAGGATAAACAGGGTTTGGAACACTGAAGCTTTCTTT.

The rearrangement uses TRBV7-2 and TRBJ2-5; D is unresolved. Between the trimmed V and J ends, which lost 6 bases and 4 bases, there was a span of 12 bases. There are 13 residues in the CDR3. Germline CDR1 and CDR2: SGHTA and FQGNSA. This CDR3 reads CASRPPIGETQYF. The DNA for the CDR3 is TGTGCCAGCAGGCCTCCGATAGGAGAGACCCAGTACTTC.

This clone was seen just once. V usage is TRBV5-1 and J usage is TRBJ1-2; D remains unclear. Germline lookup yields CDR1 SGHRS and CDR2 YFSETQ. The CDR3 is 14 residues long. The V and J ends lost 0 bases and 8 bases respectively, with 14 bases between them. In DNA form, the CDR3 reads TGCGCCAGCAGCTTGGACAGTGGGGTAAGCGGCTACACCTTC. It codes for CASSLDSGVSGYTF.

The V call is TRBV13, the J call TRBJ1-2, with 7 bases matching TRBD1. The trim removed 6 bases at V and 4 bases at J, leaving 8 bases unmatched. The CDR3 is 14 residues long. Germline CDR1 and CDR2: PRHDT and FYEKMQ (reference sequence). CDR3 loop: CASSELQGSYGYTF. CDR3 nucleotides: TGTGCCAGCAGTGAGCTACAGGGGTCCTATGGCTACACCTTC.

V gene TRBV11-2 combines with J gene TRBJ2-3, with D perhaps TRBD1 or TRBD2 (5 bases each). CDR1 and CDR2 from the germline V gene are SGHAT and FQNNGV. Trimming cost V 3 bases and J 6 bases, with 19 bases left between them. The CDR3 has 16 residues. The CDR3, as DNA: TGTGCCAGCAGCTTGGTCTACTCAGGGACCCGGGATACGCAGTATTTT. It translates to CASSLVYSGTRDTQYF.